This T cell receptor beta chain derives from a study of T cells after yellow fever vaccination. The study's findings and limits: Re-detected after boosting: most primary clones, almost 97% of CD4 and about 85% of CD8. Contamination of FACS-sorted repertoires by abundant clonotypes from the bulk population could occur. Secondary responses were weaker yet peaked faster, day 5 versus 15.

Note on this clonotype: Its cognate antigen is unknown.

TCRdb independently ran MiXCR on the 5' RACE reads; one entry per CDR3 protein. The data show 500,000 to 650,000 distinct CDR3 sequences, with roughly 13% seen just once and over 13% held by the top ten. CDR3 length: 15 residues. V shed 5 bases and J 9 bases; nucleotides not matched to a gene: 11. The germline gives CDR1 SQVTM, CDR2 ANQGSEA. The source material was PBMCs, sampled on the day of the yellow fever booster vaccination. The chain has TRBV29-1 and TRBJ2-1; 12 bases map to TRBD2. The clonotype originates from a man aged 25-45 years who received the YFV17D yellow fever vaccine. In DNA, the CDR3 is TGCAGCGTTTCCAGTCTAGCGGGAGGGCATTTTGAGCAGTTCTTC. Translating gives CSVSSLAGGHFEQFF.